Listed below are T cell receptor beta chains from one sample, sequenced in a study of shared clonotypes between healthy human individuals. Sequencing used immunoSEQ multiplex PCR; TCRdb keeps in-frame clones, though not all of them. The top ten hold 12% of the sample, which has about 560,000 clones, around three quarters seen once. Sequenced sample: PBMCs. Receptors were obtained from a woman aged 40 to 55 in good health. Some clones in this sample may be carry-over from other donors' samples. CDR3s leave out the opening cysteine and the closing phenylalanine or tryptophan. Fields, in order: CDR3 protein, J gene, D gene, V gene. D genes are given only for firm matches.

CDR3 protein: AWSTLAGGSDTQY
J gene: TRBJ2-3
D gene: TRBD2
V gene: TRBV30

CDR3 protein: ASSHSGNYNEQF
J gene: TRBJ2-1
D gene: TRBD2
V gene: TRBV4-2

CDR3 protein: ASSLQRNEQF
J gene: TRBJ2-1
D gene: -
V gene: TRBV7-6

CDR3 protein: ASSLMRLGTDTQY
J gene: TRBJ2-3
D gene: -
V gene: TRBV5-1

CDR3 protein: ASSSSGRSTDTQY
J gene: TRBJ2-3
D gene: TRBD2
V gene: TRBV28

CDR3 protein: ASSGTSGNYEQY
J gene: TRBJ2-7
D gene: TRBD2
V gene: TRBV27

CDR3 protein: ASSPNAQSNSPLH
J gene: TRBJ1-6
D gene: -
V gene: TRBV11-2

CDR3 protein: ASSLSDRAHNTEAF
J gene: TRBJ1-1
D gene: -
V gene: TRBV28

CDR3 protein: ANPTLPFNQPQH
J gene: TRBJ1-5
D gene: -
V gene: TRBV14

CDR3 protein: ASSPTRPITYEQY
J gene: TRBJ2-7
D gene: -
V gene: TRBV11-2

CDR3 protein: ASSPLGTGELF
J gene: TRBJ2-2
D gene: -
V gene: TRBV5-1

CDR3 protein: ASSTDLYEQY
J gene: TRBJ2-7
D gene: -
V gene: TRBV2